Included here is one T cell receptor (beta chain) sequence, with context. Its antigen is still unknown. Sorting with CD45RO/CCR7/CD25/CD127/CD95/CD27 yielded naive, central memory, regulatory and stem-like memory CD4+ cells. The investigators reverse transcribed all of the isolated RNA, so they sequenced expressed TCRB transcripts. Measured with immunoSEQ multiplex PCR; TCRdb has only the in-frame clones, and not every one. The sample yields about 900,000 clones, roughly 15% seen once. Trimming shortened V by 2 bases and J by 4 bases, and 12 bases separated the two germline ends. Germline V CDR1 and CDR2: KGHSH, LQKENI. The CDR3 sequence is 14 residues long. This specimen belongs to a study of beta chain features in type 1 diabetes. The study's findings and limits: Because the template was cDNA, high-expressing cells might be over-represented.

Sequencing input: naive CD4+ T cells from blood. The sequence was collected from a woman aged 18 to 35 in good health. J is TRBJ2-7 and V is TRBV18; tentative D call: TRBD1 (5 bases). CDR3 in amino acids: CASSPVDTRYEQYF. The CDR3 nucleotides are TGTGCCAGCTCACCAGTGGACACCCGGTACGAGCAGTACTTC.